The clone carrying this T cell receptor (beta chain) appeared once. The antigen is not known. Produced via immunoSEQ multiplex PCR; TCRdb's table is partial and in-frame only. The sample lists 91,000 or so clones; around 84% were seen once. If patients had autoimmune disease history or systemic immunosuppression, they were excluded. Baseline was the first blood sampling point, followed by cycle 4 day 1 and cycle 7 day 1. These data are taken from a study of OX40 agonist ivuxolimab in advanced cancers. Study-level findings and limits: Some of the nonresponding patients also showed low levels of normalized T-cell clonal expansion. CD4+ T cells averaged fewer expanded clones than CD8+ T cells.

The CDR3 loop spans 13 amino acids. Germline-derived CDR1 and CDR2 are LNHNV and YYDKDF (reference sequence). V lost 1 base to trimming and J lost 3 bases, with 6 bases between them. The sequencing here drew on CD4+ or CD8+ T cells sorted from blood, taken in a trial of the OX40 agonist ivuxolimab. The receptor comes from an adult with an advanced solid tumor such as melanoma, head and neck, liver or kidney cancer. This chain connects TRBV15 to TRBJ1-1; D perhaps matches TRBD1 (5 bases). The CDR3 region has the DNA TGTGCCACCAGCAGAGCCAGGGACACTGAAGCTTTCTTT. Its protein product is CATSRARDTEAFF.